The next 26 T cell receptor beta chains were all read from a single sample in a study of Ad26.COV2.S vaccination and SARS-CoV-2 variants. Assay used: immunoSEQ multiplex PCR; TCRdb lists only in-frame clones, some missing. The sample has some 420,000 clones, more than 75% seen once. Indicated treatment: some 20 received Ad26.COV2.S at low or high dose, single or two shots; several received placebo; per-sample allocation not given. On day 63 after the first injection, vaccine and placebo recipients gave samples. Sequences were derived from peripheral blood, sampled in a trial of Ad26.COV2.S vaccine versus placebo. These receptor sequences come from a person between 18 and 65 years old who received the Ad26.COV2.S COVID-19 vaccine or a placebo.

Only a few counts were recorded for this clone. The V gene is TRBV29-1, the J gene TRBJ2-2; D is ambiguous. V was shortened by 5 bases and J by 0 bases, with 7 bases between the two germline ends. Looked up from germline, CDR1 is SQVTM and CDR2 is ANQGSEA. The CDR3 runs 13 residues. CDR3 coding DNA: TGCAGCGTTCTCAGAGCGAACACCGGGGAGCTGTTTTTT. Protein sequence: CSVLRANTGELFF.

The chain combines TRBV3-1 (or the pseudogene TRBV3-2) with TRBJ1-2; D is undetermined. The CDR3 is 13 residues long. CDR1 is LGHDT, CDR2 YNNKEL, per germline (reference sequence). The ends were cut back, 0 bases at V and 10 bases at J, with 12 bases in the middle. CDR3 loop: CASSQDLGQPYTF. The CDR3 DNA sequence: TGTGCCAGCAGCCAAGATTTAGGGCAGCCCTACACCTTC.

J is TRBJ2-7 and V is TRBV9; 7 bases line up with TRBD2. The CDR3 is made up of 13 amino acids. Trimming took 4 bases from V and 5 from J; bases not matched to a gene: 6. Germline-derived CDR1 and CDR2 are SGDLS and YYNGEE. CDR3 DNA: TGTGCCAGCAGCTTTCGAGCGGGGAACGAGCAGTACTTC. Its translation is CASSFRAGNEQYF.

As concerns this clone: Other DNA sequences in this sample translate to the same CDR3. The chain couples TRBV7-9 to TRBJ1-1; D unclear. With 0 bases removed from V and 4 bases from J, the gap between germline ends came to 3 bases. The CDR3 runs to 12 residues. CDR1 SEHNR and CDR2 FQNEAQ come from the germline V gene (reference sequence). The CDR3 loop is CASSLAGTEAFF. The CDR3 DNA reads as TGTGCCAGCAGCTTAGCCGGCACTGAAGCTTTCTTT.

In this sample, this clone turned up a few times. The J gene is TRBJ2-7, the V gene TRBV28; TRBD1 agrees at 8 bases. Losses at the gene ends were 8 bases for V and 7 bases for J; bases not matched to a gene: 7. Per germline, CDR1 MDHEN and CDR2 SYDVKM. The CDR3 covers 12 residues. Here the CDR3 reads CASGGQAAEQYF. The CDR3 DNA reads TGTGCCAGCGGGGGACAGGCGGCGGAGCAGTACTTC.

The chain recombines TRBV6-5 with TRBJ2-1, with TRBD1 identical over 7 bases. Germline V gene data show CDR1 as MNHEY and CDR2 as SVGAGI. The ends lost 4 bases at V and 10 bases at J; junction bases unmatched: 4. There are 12 residues in the CDR3. CDR3 loop: CASSSQGVEQFF. The CDR3 nucleotides are TGTGCCAGCAGTTCTCAGGGGGTAGAGCAGTTCTTC.

V gene TRBV7-9 combines with J gene TRBJ2-3; TRBD2 might be the D (5 bases). This CDR3 spans 16 amino acids. The germline V and J ends were trimmed by 6 bases and 0 bases, with 16 bases remaining between them. Germline lookup yields CDR1 SEHNR and CDR2 FQNEAQ (reference sequence). The DNA of the CDR3 is TGTGCCAGCAGGCACCTTCTAGCACCTAGCACAGATACGCAGTATTTT. Its translation is CASRHLLAPSTDTQYF.

The chain recombines TRBV3-1 (or the pseudogene TRBV3-2) with TRBJ2-5; 8 bases match TRBD2. The length of the CDR3 is 16 residues. V shed 3 bases and J 2 bases; nucleotides not matched to a gene: 8. From germline, CDR1 is LGHDT and CDR2 YNNKEL (reference sequence). The CDR3 spells CASSHAGTRLQETQYF. CDR3 nucleotide sequence: TGTGCCAGCAGCCACGCCGGGACTAGGCTTCAAGAGACCCAGTACTTC.

This clone showed up just a few times. This chain uses TRBV5-6 with TRBJ1-3; TRBD1 matches 8 bases. V gave up 4 bases and J gave up 8 bases; unmatched junction bases: 2. This CDR3 contains 12 residues. Germline V gene lookup returns CDR1 SGHDT and CDR2 YYEEEE. The CDR3 DNA follows: TGTGCCAGCAGCCCGGGACAGGACACCATATATTTT. This gives the protein CASSPGQDTIYF.

The genes are TRBV19 and TRBJ2-5; 7 bases are a match to TRBD1. With V trimmed by 5 bases and J by 5 bases, 11 bases remained unmatched. The length of the CDR3 is 15 residues. Germline V gene data show CDR1 as LNHDA and CDR2 as SQIVND (reference sequence). The CDR3 spells CASSVILQGMETQYF. The CDR3 DNA sequence: TGTGCCAGTAGTGTGATCCTACAGGGGATGGAGACCCAGTACTTC.

The rearrangement joins TRBV28 to TRBJ1-1; D is unresolved. CDR3 size: 14 residues. Germline-derived CDR1 and CDR2 are MDHEN and SYDVKM. V dropped 3 bases and J dropped 6 bases, with 14 bases sitting between them. CDR3 sequence reads: CASSFEVAWAEAFF. The CDR3 nucleotides read TGTGCCAGCAGTTTTGAAGTAGCGTGGGCTGAAGCTTTCTTT. Drawing the rest from reference TRBV28 and TRBJ1-1, the complete variable domain is DVKVTQSSRYLVKRTGEKVFLECVQDMDHENMFWYRQDPGLGLRLIYFSYDVKMKEKGDIPEGYSVSREKKERFSLILESASTNQTSMYLCASSFEVAWAEAFFGQGTRLTVV.

The V gene is TRBV19, the J gene TRBJ1-4, with D possibly TRBD1 on 5 matching bases. Deletions cut 8 bases from V and 3 bases from J, with 13 bases between. Germline values: CDR1 LNHDA, CDR2 SQIVND (reference sequence). The CDR3 is made up of 14 amino acids. The CDR3 here is CASESGASNEKLFF. CDR3 DNA sequence: TGTGCCAGTGAGTCTGGGGCGTCTAATGAAAAACTGTTTTTT.

The chain couples TRBV25-1 to TRBJ1-4; D call uncertain. CDR1 MGHDK and CDR2 SYGVNS come from the germline V gene. The CDR3 sequence is 12 residues long. V gave up 3 bases and J gave up 8 bases, with 7 bases separating them. The DNA for the CDR3 is TGTGCCAGCAGTGACGGGGTCGAAAAACTGTTTTTT. Its translation: CASSDGVEKLFF.

The genes are TRBV9 and TRBJ2-1; TRBD1 agrees at 9 bases. V was pared by 4 bases and J by 8 bases, with 10 bases of the junction left unmatched. Germline CDR1 and CDR2: SGDLS and YYNGEE. The CDR3 totals 15 residues. The CDR3 here is CASSPTGGAGHEQFF. The CDR3 region has the DNA TGTGCCAGCAGCCCTACAGGGGGCGCAGGCCATGAGCAGTTCTTC.

This clone was seen more than once but under ten times. The V and J genes are TRBV6-5 and TRBJ2-3; D not certain. Germline V CDR1 and CDR2: MNHEY, SVGAGI. Trimming pared 6 bases from V and 4 bases from J, leaving 11 bases between. This CDR3 is 13 amino acids long. In nucleotides, the CDR3 is TGTGCCAGCAGGGTCGGTGAGGCAGATACGCAGTATTTT. This gives the protein CASRVGEADTQYF.

This rearrangement joins TRBV4-3 to TRBJ2-3; a possible D gene is TRBD2 (6 bases). V lost 1 base to trimming and J lost 6 bases, with 17 bases between them. This CDR3 contains 16 residues. Germline V gene data show CDR1 as LGHNA and CDR2 as YSLEER. The CDR3 loop reads CASSQAQTSRLDTQYF. As DNA, the CDR3 is TGCGCCAGCAGCCAAGCTCAGACTAGTCGATTGGATACGCAGTATTTT.

As for this clone: Other DNA sequences within the sample encode an identical CDR3. V usage is TRBV7-2 and J usage is TRBJ1-4; 10 nucleotides match TRBD1. Unmatched junction bases numbered 4, after V lost 1 base and J lost 8 bases. The CDR3 has 15 residues. Germline assignment: CDR1 SGHTA and CDR2 FQGNSA. The CDR3 DNA reads as TGTGCCAGCAGCTTAGTTGGGACAGGGGACGAAAAACTGTTTTTT. It is translated as CASSLVGTGDEKLFF.

This sequence joins TRBV2 and TRBJ2-1; D is ambiguous. The germline gives CDR1 SNHLY, CDR2 FYNNEI. Trimming pared 1 base from V and 9 bases from J, leaving 4 bases between. The CDR3 covers 11 residues. The CDR3 region is CASSEEIEQFF. The CDR3 DNA follows: TGTGCCAGCAGTGAAGAAATTGAGCAGTTCTTC. The full variable domain, in which reference TRBV2 and TRBJ2-1 provide the parts outside the CDR3, is EPEVTQTPSHQVTQMGQEVILRCVPISNHLYFYWYRQILGQKVEFLVSFYNNEISEKSEIFDDQFSVERPDGSNFTLKIRSTKLEDSAMYFCASSEEIEQFFGPGTRLTVL.

The rearrangement joins TRBV10-3 to TRBJ1-1; 7 nucleotides match TRBD1. The CDR3 runs to 14 residues. V was clipped by 10 bases and J by 1 base; unmatched bases: 9. Per germline, CDR1 ENHRY and CDR2 SYGVKD. The CDR3 protein is CATKTGDANTEAFF. Here the CDR3 DNA reads TGTGCCACAAAAACAGGGGACGCGAACACTGAAGCTTTCTTT.

This chain uses TRBV19 with TRBJ1-1; 7 positions match TRBD1. V dropped 5 bases and J dropped 4; count of bases not matched to a gene: 10. CDR1 and CDR2 from the germline V gene are LNHDA and SQIVND (reference sequence). CDR3 size: 15 residues. In nucleotides, the CDR3 is TGTGCCAGTAGTGGGGTCCGGGACAGAGCCACTGAAGCTTTCTTT. This translates into CASSGVRDRATEAFF.

The V gene is TRBV5-1, the J gene TRBJ2-1; a possible D gene is TRBD2 (7 bases). CDR1 and CDR2 from the germline V gene are SGHRS and YFSETQ. Trimming removed 1 base from V and 4 bases from J, with 18 bases in between. The CDR3 consists of 17 residues. The CDR3, as DNA: TGCGCCAGCAGCTTGCCGCCCCAGGGAGGGGGTTACAATGAGCAGTTCTTC. This translates into CASSLPPQGGGYNEQFF.

V gene TRBV6-6 combines with J gene TRBJ1-5; 9 nucleotides line up with TRBD1. V lost 5 bases and J lost 1; bases outside the gene matches: 6. CDR3 size: 16 residues. Looked up from germline, CDR1 is MNHNY and CDR2 is SVGAGI (reference sequence). The CDR3 sequence: CASSRTGGLSNQPQHF. In DNA form, the CDR3 reads TGTGCCAGCAGTCGAACAGGGGGCTTGAGCAATCAGCCCCAGCATTTT.

The rearrangement uses TRBV4-3 and TRBJ2-3, with a weak D call TRBD2 (6 bases). The CDR3 covers 19 residues. V was trimmed by 0 bases and J by 6 bases, leaving 25 bases between them. Germline CDR1 reads LGHNA; CDR2 reads YSLEER. The DNA of the CDR3 is TGCGCCAGCAGCCAAGATCACCCCATACTAGCTGGTTATGGGGATACGCAGTATTTT. Protein product: CASSQDHPILAGYGDTQYF.

This clone was seen a handful of times. The chain carries TRBV5-1 and TRBJ1-6; TRBD1 matches 8 bases. Germline V gene data show CDR1 as SGHRS and CDR2 as YFSETQ. With 4 bases clipped from V and 10 bases from J, the junction kept 10 bases outside the gene matches. This CDR3 is 15 amino acids long. For the CDR3, the DNA is TGCGCCAGCAGCACGACAGGGGCCTCGGGCTCACCCCTCCACTTT. This codes for CASSTTGASGSPLHF.

In this sample, this clone turned up a few times. This chain connects TRBV3-1 (or the pseudogene TRBV3-2) to TRBJ2-2; 10 positions match TRBD1. Germline CDR1 and CDR2: LGHDT and YNNKEL (reference sequence). The V gene end was trimmed by 3 bases and the J gene end by 5 bases; junction bases not matched to a gene: 0. This CDR3 has 14 residues. CDR3: CASSQGQGTGELFF. The CDR3 DNA reads TGTGCCAGCAGCCAGGGACAGGGGACCGGGGAGCTGTTTTTT.

J is TRBJ2-6 and V is TRBV6-4; D unresolved. Trimming removed 5 bases at V and 0 bases at J, with 5 bases between. The CDR3 is 14 amino acids. Germline CDR1 and CDR2: MRHNA and SNTAGT. Written as DNA, the CDR3 is TGTGCCAGCAGTCCGATCTCTGGGGCCAACGTCCTGACTTTC. It translates to CASSPISGANVLTF.